This T cell receptor beta chain was identified in a study of CD8 T cells in ankylosing spondylitis. A single record per CDR3 protein comes from TCRdb applying MiXCR to the 5' RACE reads. The sample holds approximately 90,000 distinct CDR3 sequences; roughly 8.3% are singletons and the top ten take more than 9.5%. In its sample, this clonotype was seen many times. The sequence was collected from a male donor with ankylosing spondylitis or in good health (not recorded which). Sequenced input: blood, either unsorted or a sorted T cell fraction (not recorded which).

CDR3 sequence (DNA): TGCAGCGTTGAAGAATCCCTAGCGGGAGTGGAGAACATTCAGTACTTC. Its translation is CSVEESLAGVENIQYF. The gene calls are TRBV29-1 and TRBJ2-4; 10 bases agree with TRBD2. There are 16 residues in the CDR3. Germline values: CDR1 SQVTM, CDR2 ANQGSEA. The junction had 9 bases not matched to a gene; V was cut back by 0 bases and J by 7 bases.